What follows is one T cell receptor (beta chain) and its context. Germline values: CDR1 LNHDA, CDR2 SQIVND (reference sequence). There are 15 residues in the CDR3. Trimming took off 5 bases at V and 5 bases at J, with 15 bases between the two ends. This specimen belongs to a study of blood T cell repertoires in COVID-19. Study-wide background: Specimens from acute and convalescent COVID-19 originated in the United States, Italy and Spain. Sample material is recorded as cDNA or gDNA derived from T cells, B-cell-depleted T cells, or PBMCs.

Original handling: Estimated nucleated cell counts came from reference gene primer amplification. The data were produced by immunoSEQ multiplex PCR, yet TCRdb's version contains in-frame clones alone and is incomplete. That table supplies the V and J calls and clone size; D and trimming were determined from the DNA. The sample yields roughly 310,000 clones, 88% seen once. The sample comprised peripheral blood. This receptor was identified in a woman in her fifties or sixties with active or convalescent COVID-19. The J gene is TRBJ1-4, the V gene TRBV19, with D perhaps TRBD1 (6 bases). CDR3 DNA: TGTGCCAGTAGTGAGTGGACAGAAACGAATGAAAAACTGTTTTTT. This gives the protein CASSEWTETNEKLFF. Based on the CDR3 plus reference TRBV19 and TRBJ1-4, the full variable domain is DGGITQSPKYLFRKEGQNVTLSCEQNLNHDAMYWYRQDPGQGLRLIYYSQIVNDFQKGDIAEGYSVSREKKESFPLTVTSAQKNPTAFYLCASSEWTETNEKLFFGSGTQLSVL.